This T cell receptor (beta chain) was captured in a study of monozygotic twins with cystic fibrosis (dated by TCRdb to the early 2020s). With regard to the full study: Barcoded libraries were made from roughly 2.8 micrograms of fragmented DNA using approximately 14 PCR cycles. To gauge how much genetics shapes V and J gene usage, the researchers compared TCR beta repertoires both within and across 16 monozygotic twin pairs who have cystic fibrosis. The cohort comprised ten female and six male twin pairs aged about 2.0 to 40 years, median around 8.6 years, mostly children and adolescents. On the day of blood sampling, twins were ranked among 1,060 cohort participants for weight-for-height and for FEVPerc (FEV1 disease centile). Data for three of the twin pairs had already been reported earlier in a different context. The research as a whole found: No association turned up between shared CDR3 numbers and age, concordance or disease severity, and the cohort was small. Simpson clonality tended to be low (median roughly 0.0088), which suggests a naive-dominated repertoire, although clonality was higher in the most severely affected patients. Sharing of nucleotide-identical clonotypes was significantly greater within monozygotic CF twin pairs than between unrelated CF individuals (P = 0.000026, Mann-Whitney). The greatest similarity to the co-twin was observed for V gene usage in 13 of 16 pairs and for J usage in 8 of 16 pairs, which suggested genetic constraints.

The V end gives up 4 bases and the J end 6 bases, leaving 13 bases in the junction not matched to a gene. Counted from cysteine to phenylalanine, this CDR3 has 17 amino acids. Only the CDR3 part of the read is kept: 51 bases, read in frame from the first base. For CDR1 and CDR2, the germline V gene lists SGHDN and FVKESK. On this clone itself: Its antigen is currently not known. No base quality values were provided; no much bigger clone lies one nucleotide off.

The twin pairs came from the European Cystic Fibrosis Twin and Sibling Study Cohort, which recruited patients from roughly 160 CF clinics across 14 European countries. Zygosity and CFTR genotype were verified in-house, with zygosity tested by multiplex PCR of nine short tandem repeat loci. Each twin gave a peripheral blood sample, and clinical parameters were documented on that same day of blood sampling. Phenol/chloroform extraction was used to isolate genomic DNA from peripheral blood cells, and the DNA was then kept in TE buffer at 4 degrees C. Following the manufacturer's instructions, TCR beta CDR3 regions were amplified by multiplex PCR with the immunoSEQ immune profiling system. Sequencing was performed on an Illumina NextSeq system. The published analysis was carried out like this. Sequence data were processed on the immunoSEQ Analyzer platform, and clonality was computed as the square root of Simpson's index of productive rearrangements. Jensen-Shannon distance served as the measure of similarity in V and J usage, while OLGA was used to compute CDR3 generation probabilities. Shared CDR3 sequences were searched in the immuneACCESS database (August 2020) and in VDJdb (December 2020). TCRdb took over this immuneACCESS table, retaining in-frame rearrangements with V and J assigned. Such tables are incomplete; in checked studies, under half of the missing clones stem from an unresolved V gene, and the remainder is unexplained. The V and J calls and clone size were taken over from that table, and D and trimming were inferred from the DNA. This sample is represented by some 35,000 clones; more than 60% of them were singletons. Roughly 0.72% of the sample rests with the top ten.

This chain is built from TRBV14 and TRBJ2-1; 9 middle bases align to TRBD2. The TCR was taken from a girl between 5 and 17 years old with cystic fibrosis. The sequenced sample consisted of blood. The CDR3: CASSPRWASGISNEQFF. The nucleotide sequence is given as TGTGCCAGCAGCCCCAGATGGGCTAGCGGGATTAGCAATGAGCAGTTCTTC. Joined to the reference TRBV14 and TRBJ2-1 proteins, this CDR3 gives the full variable domain: EAGVTQFPSHSVIEKGQTVTLRCDPISGHDNLYWYRRVMGKEIKFLLHFVKESKQDESGMPNNRFLAERTGGTYSTLKVQPAELEDSGVYFCASSPRWASGISNEQFFGPGTRLTVL.